This paragraph reports one T cell receptor beta chain. The antigen is not known. Germline trimming cut 5 bases from V and 5 bases from J; bases unmatched to any gene: 13. This CDR3 is 17 amino acids long. Germline V gene sequence: CDR1 SGHTA, CDR2 FQGNSA. The table came from immunoSEQ multiplex PCR; TCRdb's copy has only in-frame clones and leaves some out. The sample holds around 130,000 clones; over 90% are singletons and the top ten take roughly 7.2%. This sample was taken from a study of T cell responses to AZD1222 COVID-19 vaccine. Findings and limits, study-wide: Close to half of spike-specific TCRs reportedly recognize unmutated variant regions. Donors in the cohort were predominantly white British and more often female, and clonal diversity was possibly underestimated.

This receptor was obtained from an adult in good health. The rearrangement joins TRBV7-2 to TRBJ2-1, with 9 bases fitting TRBD1. The sequenced sample was peripheral blood, obtained on day 0 of AZD1222 vaccination. The CDR3 protein is CASSPRIGQGINNEQFF. The CDR3 DNA reads as TGTGCCAGCAGCCCACGAATAGGACAGGGGATTAACAATGAGCAGTTCTTC.